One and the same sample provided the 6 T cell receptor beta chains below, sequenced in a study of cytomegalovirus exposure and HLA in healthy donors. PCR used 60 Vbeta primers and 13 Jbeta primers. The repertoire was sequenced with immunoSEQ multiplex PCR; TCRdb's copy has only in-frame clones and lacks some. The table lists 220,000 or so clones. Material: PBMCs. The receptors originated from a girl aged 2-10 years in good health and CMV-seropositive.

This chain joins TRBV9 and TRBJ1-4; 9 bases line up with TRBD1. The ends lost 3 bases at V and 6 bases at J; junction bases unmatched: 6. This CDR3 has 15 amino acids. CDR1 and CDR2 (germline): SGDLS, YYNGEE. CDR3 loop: CASSASGTGYEKLFF. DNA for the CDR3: TGTGCCAGCAGCGCTTCCGGGACAGGGTATGAAAAACTGTTTTTT.

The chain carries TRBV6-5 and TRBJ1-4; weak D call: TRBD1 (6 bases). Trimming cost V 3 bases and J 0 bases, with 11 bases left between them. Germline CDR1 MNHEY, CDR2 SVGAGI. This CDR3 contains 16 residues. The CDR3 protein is CASSYQGGATNEKLFF. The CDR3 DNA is TGTGCCAGCAGTTATCAAGGGGGGGCAACTAATGAAAAACTGTTTTTT.

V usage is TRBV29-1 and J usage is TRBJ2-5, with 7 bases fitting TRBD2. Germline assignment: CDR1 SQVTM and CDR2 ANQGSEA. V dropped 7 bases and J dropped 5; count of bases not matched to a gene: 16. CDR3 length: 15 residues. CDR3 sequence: CSGRGGRAVMETQYF. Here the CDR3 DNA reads TGCAGCGGTCGAGGTGGGAGGGCAGTTATGGAGACCCAGTACTTC. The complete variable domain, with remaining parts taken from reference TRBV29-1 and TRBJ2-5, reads SAVISQKPSRDICQRGTSLTIQCQVDSQVTMMFWYRQQPGQSLTLIATANQGSEATYESGFVIDKFPISRPNLTFSTLTVSNMSPEDSSIYLCSGRGGRAVMETQYFGPGTRLLVL.

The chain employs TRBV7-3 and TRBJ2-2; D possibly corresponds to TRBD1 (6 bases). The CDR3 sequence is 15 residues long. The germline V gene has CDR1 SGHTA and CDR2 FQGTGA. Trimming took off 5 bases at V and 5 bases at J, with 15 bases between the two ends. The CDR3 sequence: CASSIWGLATGELFF. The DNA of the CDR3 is TGTGCCAGCAGCATATGGGGGCTAGCAACCGGGGAGCTGTTTTTT.

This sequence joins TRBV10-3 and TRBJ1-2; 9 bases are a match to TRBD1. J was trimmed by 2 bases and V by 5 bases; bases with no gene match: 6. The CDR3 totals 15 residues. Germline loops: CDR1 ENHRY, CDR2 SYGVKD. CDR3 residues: CAISSRDRDNYGYTF. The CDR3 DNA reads TGTGCCATCAGTAGCCGGGACAGGGACAACTATGGCTACACCTTC.

The CDR3 sequence is CASSYTGDRQETQYF. The CDR3 DNA reads TGTGCCAGCAGCTACACAGGGGACCGACAAGAGACCCAGTACTTC. The chain combines TRBV11-2 with TRBJ2-5, with 7 bases identical to TRBD1. Germline V gene data show CDR1 as SGHAT and CDR2 as FQNNGV. The CDR3 contains 15 residues. With 4 bases clipped from V and 2 bases from J, the junction kept 7 bases outside the gene matches.